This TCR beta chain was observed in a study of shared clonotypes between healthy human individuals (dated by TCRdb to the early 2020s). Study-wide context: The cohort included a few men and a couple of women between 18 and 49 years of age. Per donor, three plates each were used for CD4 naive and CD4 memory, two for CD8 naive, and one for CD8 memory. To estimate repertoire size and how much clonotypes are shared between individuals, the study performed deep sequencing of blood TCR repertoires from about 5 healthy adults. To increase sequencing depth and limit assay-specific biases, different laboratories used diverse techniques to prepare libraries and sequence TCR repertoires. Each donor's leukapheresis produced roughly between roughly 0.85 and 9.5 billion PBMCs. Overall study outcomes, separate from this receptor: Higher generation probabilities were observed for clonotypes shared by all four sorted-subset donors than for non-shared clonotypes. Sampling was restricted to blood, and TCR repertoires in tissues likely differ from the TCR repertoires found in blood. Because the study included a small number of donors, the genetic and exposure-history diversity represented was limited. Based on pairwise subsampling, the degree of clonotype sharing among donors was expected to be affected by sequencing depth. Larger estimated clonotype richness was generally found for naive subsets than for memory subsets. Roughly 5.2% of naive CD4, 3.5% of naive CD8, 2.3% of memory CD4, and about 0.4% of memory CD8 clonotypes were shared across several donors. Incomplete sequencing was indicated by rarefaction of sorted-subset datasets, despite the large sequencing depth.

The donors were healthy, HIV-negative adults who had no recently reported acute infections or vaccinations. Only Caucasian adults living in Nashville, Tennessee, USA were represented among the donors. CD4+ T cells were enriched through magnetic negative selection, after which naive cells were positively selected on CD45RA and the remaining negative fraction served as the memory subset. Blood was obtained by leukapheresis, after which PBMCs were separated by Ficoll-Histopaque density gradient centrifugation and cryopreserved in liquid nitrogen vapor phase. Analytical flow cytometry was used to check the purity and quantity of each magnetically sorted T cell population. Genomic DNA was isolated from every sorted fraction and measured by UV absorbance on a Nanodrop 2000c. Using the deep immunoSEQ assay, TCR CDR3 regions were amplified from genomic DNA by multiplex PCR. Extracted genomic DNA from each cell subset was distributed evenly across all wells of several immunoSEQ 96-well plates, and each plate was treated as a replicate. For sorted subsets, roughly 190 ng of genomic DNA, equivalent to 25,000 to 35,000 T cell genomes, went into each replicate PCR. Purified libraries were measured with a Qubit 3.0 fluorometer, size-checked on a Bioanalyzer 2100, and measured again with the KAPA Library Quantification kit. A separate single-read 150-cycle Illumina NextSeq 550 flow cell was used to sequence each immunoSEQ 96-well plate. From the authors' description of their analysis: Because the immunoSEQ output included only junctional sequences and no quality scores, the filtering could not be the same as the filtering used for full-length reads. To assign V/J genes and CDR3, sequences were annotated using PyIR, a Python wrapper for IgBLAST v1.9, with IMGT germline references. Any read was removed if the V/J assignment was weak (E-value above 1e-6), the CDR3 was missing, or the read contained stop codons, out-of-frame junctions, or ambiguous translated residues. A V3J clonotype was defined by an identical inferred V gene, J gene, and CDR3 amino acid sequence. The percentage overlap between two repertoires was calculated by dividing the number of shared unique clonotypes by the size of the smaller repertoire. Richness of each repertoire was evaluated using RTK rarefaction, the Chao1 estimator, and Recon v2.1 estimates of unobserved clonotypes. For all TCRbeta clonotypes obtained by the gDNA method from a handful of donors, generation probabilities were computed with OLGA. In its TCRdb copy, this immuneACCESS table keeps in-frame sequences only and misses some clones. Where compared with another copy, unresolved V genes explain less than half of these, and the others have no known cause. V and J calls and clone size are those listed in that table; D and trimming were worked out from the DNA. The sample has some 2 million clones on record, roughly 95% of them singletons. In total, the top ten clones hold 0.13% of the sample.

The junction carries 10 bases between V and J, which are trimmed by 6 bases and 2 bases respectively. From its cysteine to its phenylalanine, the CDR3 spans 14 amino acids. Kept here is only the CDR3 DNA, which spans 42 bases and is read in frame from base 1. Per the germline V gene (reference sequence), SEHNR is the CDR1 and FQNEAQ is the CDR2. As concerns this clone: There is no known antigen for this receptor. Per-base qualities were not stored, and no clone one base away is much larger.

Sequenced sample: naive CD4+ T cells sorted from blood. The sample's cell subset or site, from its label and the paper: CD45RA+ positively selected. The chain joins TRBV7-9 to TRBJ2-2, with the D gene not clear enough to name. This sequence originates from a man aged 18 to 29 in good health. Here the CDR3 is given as CASRWTENTGELFF. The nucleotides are TGTGCCAGCAGGTGGACGGAAAACACCGGGGAGCTGTTTTTT.